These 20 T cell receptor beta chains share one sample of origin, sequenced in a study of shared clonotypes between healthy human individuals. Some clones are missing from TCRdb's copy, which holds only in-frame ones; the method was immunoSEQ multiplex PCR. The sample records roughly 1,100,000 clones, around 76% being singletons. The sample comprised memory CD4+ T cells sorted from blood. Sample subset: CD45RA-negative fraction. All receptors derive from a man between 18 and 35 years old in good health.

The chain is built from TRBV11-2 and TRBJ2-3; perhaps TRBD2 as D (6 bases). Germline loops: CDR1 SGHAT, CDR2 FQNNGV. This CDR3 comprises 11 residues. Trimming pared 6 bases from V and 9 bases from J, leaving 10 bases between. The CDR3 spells CASRVGGTQYF. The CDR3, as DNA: TGTGCCAGCAGAGTTGGGGGGACGCAGTATTTT.

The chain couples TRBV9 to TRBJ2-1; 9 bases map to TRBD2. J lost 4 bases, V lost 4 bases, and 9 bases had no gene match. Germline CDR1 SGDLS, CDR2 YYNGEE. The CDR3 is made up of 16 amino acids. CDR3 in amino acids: CASSMNAGGSYNEQFF. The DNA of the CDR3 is TGTGCCAGCAGCATGAATGCGGGGGGGTCTTACAATGAGCAGTTCTTC.

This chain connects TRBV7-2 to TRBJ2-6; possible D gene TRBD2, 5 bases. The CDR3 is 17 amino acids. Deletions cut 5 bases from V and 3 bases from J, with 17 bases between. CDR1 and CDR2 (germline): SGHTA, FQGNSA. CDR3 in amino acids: CASSHGVRSYGANVLTF. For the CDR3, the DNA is TGTGCCAGCAGCCACGGGGTTCGATCGTATGGGGCCAACGTCCTGACTTTC. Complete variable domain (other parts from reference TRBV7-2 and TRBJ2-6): GAGVSQSPSNKVTEKGKDVELRCDPISGHTALYWYRQSLGQGLEFLIYFQGNSAPDKSGLPSDRFSAERTGGSVSTLTIQRTQQEDSAVYLCASSHGVRSYGANVLTFGAGSRLTVL.

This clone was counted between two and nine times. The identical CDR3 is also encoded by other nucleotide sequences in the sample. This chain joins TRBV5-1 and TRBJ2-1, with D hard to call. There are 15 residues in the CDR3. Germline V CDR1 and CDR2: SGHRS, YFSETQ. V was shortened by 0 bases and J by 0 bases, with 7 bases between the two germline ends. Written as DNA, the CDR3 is TGCGCCAGCAGCTTGGGACTTCGCTCCTACAATGAGCAGTTCTTC. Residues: CASSLGLRSYNEQFF.

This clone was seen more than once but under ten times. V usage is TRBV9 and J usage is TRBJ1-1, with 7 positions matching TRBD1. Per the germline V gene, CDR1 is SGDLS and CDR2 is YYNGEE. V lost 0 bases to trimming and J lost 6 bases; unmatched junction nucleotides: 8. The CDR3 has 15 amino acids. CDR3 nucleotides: TGTGCCAGCAGCGTAGGGCCAGGGGGTATGTCTGAAGCTTTCTTT. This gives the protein CASSVGPGGMSEAFF.

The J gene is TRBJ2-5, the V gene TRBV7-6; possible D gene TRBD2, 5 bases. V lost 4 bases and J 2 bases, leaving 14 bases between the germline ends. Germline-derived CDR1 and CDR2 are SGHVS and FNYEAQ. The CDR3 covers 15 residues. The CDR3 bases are TGTGCCAGCAGCTCATCCGGGATCCAACAAGAGACCCAGTACTTC. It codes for CASSSSGIQQETQYF.

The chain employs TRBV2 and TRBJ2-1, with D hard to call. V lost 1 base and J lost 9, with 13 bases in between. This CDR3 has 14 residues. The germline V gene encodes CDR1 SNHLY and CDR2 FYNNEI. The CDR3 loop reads CASSEERFMGEQFF. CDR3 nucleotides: TGTGCCAGCAGTGAAGAACGGTTCATGGGTGAGCAGTTCTTC.

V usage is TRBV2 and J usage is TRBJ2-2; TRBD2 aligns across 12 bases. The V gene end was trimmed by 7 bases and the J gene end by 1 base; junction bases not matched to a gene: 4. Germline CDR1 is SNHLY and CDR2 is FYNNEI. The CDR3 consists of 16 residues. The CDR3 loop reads CASKTSGGMNTGELFF. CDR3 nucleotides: TGTGCCAGCAAGACTAGCGGGGGTATGAACACCGGGGAGCTGTTTTTT.

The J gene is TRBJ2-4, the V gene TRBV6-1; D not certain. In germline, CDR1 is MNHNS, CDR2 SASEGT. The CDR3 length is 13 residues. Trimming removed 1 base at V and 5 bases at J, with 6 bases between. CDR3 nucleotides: TGTGCCAGCAGTGAAGGGTTTCAAAACATTCAGTACTTC. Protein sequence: CASSEGFQNIQYF.

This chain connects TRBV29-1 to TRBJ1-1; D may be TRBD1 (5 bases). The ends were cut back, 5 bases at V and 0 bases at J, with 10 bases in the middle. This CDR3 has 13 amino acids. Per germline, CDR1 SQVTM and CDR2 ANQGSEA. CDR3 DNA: TGCAGCGTTCGACAGATTATGAACACTGAAGCTTTCTTT. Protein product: CSVRQIMNTEAFF.

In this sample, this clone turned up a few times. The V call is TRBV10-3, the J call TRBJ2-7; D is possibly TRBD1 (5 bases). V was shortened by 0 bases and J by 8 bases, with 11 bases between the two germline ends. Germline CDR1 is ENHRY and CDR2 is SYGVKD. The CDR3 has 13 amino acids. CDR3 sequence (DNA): TGTGCCATCAGTGAGTCCGACAGAGCTAAGCAGTACTTC. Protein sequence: CAISESDRAKQYF.

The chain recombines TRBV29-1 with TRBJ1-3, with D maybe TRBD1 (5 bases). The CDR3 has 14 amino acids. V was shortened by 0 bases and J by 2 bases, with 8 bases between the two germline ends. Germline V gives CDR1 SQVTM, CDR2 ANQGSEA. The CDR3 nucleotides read TGCAGCGTTGAAGATCTACAGGCTGGAAACACCATATATTTT. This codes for CSVEDLQAGNTIYF.

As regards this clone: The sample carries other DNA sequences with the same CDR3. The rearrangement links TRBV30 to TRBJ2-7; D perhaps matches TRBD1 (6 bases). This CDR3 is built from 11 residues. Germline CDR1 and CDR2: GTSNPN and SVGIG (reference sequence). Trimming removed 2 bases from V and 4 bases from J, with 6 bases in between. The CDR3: CAWSTGYEQYF. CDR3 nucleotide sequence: TGTGCCTGGAGTACAGGGTACGAGCAGTACTTC.

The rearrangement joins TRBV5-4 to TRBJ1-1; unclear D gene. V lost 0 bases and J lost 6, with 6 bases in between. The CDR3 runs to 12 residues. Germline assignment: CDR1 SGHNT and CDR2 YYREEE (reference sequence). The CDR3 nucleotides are TGTGCCAGCAGCTTGGGACTGGCTGAAGCTTTCTTT. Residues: CASSLGLAEAFF. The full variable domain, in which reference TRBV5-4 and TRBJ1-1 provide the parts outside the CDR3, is ETGVTQSPTHLIKTRGQQVTLRCSSQSGHNTVSWYQQALGQGPQFIFQYYREEENGRGNFPPRFSGLQFPNYSSELNVNALELDDSALYLCASSLGLAEAFFGQGTRLTVV.

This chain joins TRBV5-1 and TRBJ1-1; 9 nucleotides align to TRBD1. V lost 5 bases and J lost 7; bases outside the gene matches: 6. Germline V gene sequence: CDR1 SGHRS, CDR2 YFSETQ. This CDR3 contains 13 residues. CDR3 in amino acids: CASREQGASEAFF. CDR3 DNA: TGCGCCAGCAGGGAACAGGGGGCAAGTGAAGCTTTCTTT.

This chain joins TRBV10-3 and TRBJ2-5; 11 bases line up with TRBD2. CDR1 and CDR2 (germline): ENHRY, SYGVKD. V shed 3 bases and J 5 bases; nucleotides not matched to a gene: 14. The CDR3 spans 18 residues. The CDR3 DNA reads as TGTGCCATCAGTGAAGGAAGTAGCGGGAGGGCCAATTCGGAGACCCAGTACTTC. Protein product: CAISEGSSGRANSETQYF.

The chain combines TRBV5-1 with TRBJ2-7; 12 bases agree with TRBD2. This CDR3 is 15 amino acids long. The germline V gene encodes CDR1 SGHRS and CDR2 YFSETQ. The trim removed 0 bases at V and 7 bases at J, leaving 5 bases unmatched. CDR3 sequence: CASSLASSGRDEQYF. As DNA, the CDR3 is TGCGCCAGCAGCTTGGCCTCTAGCGGGAGGGATGAGCAGTACTTC. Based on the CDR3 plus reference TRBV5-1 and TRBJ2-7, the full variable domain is KAGVTQTPRYLIKTRGQQVTLSCSPISGHRSVSWYQQTPGQGLQFLFEYFSETQRNKGNFPGRFSGRQFSNSRSEMNVSTLELGDSALYLCASSLASSGRDEQYFGPGTRLTVT.

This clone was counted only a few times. CDR3: CASSLPGQGLYEQYF. CDR3 nucleotides: TGTGCCAGTAGTTTACCGGGACAGGGGTTGTACGAGCAGTACTTC. The chain joins TRBV19 to TRBJ2-7; 10 nucleotides match TRBD1. The CDR3 spans 15 residues. Germline lookup yields CDR1 LNHDA and CDR2 SQIVND (reference sequence). V dropped 5 bases and J dropped 4; count of bases not matched to a gene: 8.

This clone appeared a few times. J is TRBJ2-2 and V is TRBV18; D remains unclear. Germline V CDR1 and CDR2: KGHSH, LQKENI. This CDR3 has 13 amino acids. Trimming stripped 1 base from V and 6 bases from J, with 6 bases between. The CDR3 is CASSPLQAGELFF. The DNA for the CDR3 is TGTGCCAGCTCACCACTACAAGCCGGGGAGCTGTTTTTT.

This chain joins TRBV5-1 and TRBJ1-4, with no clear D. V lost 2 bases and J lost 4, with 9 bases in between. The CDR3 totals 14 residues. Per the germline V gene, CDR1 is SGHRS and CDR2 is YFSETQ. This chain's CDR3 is CASSFTTSNEKLFF. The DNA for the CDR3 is TGCGCCAGCAGCTTTACCACTAGTAATGAAAAACTGTTTTTT.